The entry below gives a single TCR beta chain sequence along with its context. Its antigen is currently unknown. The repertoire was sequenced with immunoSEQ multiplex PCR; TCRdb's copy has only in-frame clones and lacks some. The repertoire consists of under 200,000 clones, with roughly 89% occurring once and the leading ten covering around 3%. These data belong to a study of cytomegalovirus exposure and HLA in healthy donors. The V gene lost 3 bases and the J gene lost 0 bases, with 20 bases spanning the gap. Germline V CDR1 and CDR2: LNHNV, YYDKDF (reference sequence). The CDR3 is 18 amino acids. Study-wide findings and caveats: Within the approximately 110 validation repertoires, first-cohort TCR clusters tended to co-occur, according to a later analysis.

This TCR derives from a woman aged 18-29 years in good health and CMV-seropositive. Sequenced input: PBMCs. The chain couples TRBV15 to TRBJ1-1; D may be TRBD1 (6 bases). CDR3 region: CATSRVGGSGNMNTEAFF. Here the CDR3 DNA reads TGTGCCACCAGCAGGGTAGGGGGATCGGGAAACATGAACACTGAAGCTTTCTTT. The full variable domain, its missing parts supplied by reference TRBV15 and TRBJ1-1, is DAMVIQNPRYQVTQFGKPVTLSCSQTLNHNVMYWYQQKSSQAPKLLFHYYDKDFNNEADTPDNFQSRRPNTSFCFLDIRSPGLGDTAMYLCATSRVGGSGNMNTEAFFGQGTRLTVV.